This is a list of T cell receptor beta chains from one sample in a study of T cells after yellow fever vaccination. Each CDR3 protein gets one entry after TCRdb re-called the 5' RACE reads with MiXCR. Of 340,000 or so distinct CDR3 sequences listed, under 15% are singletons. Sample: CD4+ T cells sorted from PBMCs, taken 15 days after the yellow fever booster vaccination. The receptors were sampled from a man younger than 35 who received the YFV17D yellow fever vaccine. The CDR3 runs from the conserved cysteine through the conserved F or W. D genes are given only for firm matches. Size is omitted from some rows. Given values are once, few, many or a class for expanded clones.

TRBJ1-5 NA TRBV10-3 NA TGTGCCATCAGTGAGGTTTCAGGGCGCCAGCCCCAGCATTTT CAISEVSGRQPQHF
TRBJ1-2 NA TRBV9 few TGTGCCAGCAGCGTACAGGGAAACTATGGCTACACCTTC CASSVQGNYGYTF
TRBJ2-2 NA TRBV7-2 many TGTGCCAGCAGCTTAATGGAGACCAAGGAGACCGGGGAGCTGTTTTTT CASSLMETKETGELFF
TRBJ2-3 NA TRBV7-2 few TGTGCCAGCAGCTATACAGGGACATCCGATACGCAGTATTTT CASSYTGTSDTQYF
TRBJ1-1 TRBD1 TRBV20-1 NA TGCAGTGCTCGGAGACAGGGCGGCACTGAAGCTTTCTTT CSARRQGGTEAFF
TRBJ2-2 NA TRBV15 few TGTGCCACCAGCAGGGACCGGACAAACGCGAACACCGGGGAGCTGTTTTTT CATSRDRTNANTGELFF
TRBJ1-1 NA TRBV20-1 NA TGCAGTGCTGTGACAGGCGGGATCACTGAAGCTTTCTTT CSAVTGGITEAFF
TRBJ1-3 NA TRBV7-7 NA TGTGCTAGCAGCGCCGGGACCTCTGGAAACACCATATATTTT CASSAGTSGNTIYF
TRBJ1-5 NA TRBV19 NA TGTGCCAGTAGGCCGGGTCGGGGCGATCAGCCCCAGCATTTT CASRPGRGDQPQHF
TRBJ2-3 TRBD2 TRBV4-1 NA TGCGCCAGCAGCCAAGATTTTTGGACTAGCGGGGGGGATAGCACAGATACGCAGTATTTT CASSQDFWTSGGDSTDTQYF
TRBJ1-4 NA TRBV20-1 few TGCAGTGCTAGAGAGTGGGGGGAGGCGAATGAAAAACTGTTTTTT CSAREWGEANEKLFF
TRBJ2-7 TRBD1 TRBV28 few TGTGCCAGCAGTTTAGGACAGGCCCCCTACGAGCAGTACTTC CASSLGQAPYEQYF
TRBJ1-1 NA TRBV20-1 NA TGCAGTGCTAGAGAGCAGGGTAACACTGAAGCTTTCTTT CSAREQGNTEAFF
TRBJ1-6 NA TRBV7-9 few TGTGCCAGCAGCTTGGAACAGATTAATTCACCCCTCCACTTT CASSLEQINSPLHF
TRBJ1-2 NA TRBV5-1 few TGCGCCAGCAGCTTCGCTCCAGGAAACTATGGCTACACCTTC CASSFAPGNYGYTF
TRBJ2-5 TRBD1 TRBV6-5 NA TGTGCCAGCAGACCCAGCGACAGGGGGCGCAGAGAGACCCAGTACTTC CASRPSDRGRRETQYF
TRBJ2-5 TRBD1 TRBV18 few TGTGCCAGCTCACCCGGCAGAGGGGGCCAGACCCAGTACTTC CASSPGRGGQTQYF
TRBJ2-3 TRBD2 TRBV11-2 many TGTGCCAGCAGCTTACTCGGGGGGGCGGCAGATACGCAGTATTTT CASSLLGGAADTQYF
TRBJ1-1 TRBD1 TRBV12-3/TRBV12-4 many TGTGCCAGCAGTTTAGTGACAGGGGGCACTGAAGCTTTCTTT CASSLVTGGTEAFF
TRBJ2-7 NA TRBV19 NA TGTGCCAGTGCGCGACAGGGAGGGTCCTACGAGCAGTACTTC CASARQGGSYEQYF
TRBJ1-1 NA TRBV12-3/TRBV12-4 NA TGTGCCAGCAGTTTAGTTAGGGGTTTGACTGAAGCTTTCTTT CASSLVRGLTEAFF
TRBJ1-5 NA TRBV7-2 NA TGTGCCACCGCGGGACACCTTAATCAGCCCCAGCATTTT CATAGHLNQPQHF
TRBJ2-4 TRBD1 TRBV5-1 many TGCGCCAGCAGCCCCCGGGACAGGGGCAACATTCAGTACTTC CASSPRDRGNIQYF
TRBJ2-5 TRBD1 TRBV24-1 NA TGTGCCACCAGTGAGCCGACAGGGACACAAGAGACCCAGTACTTC CATSEPTGTQETQYF
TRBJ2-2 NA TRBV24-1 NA TGTGCCACCAGTGACCCTAGGGACAATCGGCTGTTTTTT CATSDPRDNRLFF
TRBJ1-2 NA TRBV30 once TGTGCCTGGAGTGTACTGTGGGGGCATGGCTACACCTTC CAWSVLWGHGYTF
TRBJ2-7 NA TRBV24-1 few TGTGCCACCAGTGACTCGGACAGACCCTACGAGCAGTACTTC CATSDSDRPYEQYF
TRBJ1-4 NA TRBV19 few TGTGCCAGTAGTATTTATTTGGGAAAACTGTTTTTT CASSIYLGKLFF
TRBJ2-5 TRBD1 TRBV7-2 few TGTGCCAGCAGCTATAGTCTCTTGACAGGGGGCCGAGAGACCCAGTACTTC CASSYSLLTGGRETQYF
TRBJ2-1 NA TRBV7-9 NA TGTGCCAGCAGCCCAAGAGGGTCTCTAGTTTACAATGAGCAGTTCTTC CASSPRGSLVYNEQFF
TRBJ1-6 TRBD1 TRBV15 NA TGTGCCACCAGCAGAGGGGTGGGACAGGGGGCTTCGGACTTCAATTCACCCCTCCACTTT CATSRGVGQGASDFNSPLHF
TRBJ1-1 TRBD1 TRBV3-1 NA TGTGCCAGCAGCCTCAGGACAGGGTTAACTGAAGCTTTCTTT CASSLRTGLTEAFF
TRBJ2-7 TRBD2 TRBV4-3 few TGCGCCAGCAGCCCTTACGCTAGGACTAGCGGGGGGTACGAGCAGTACTTC CASSPYARTSGGYEQYF
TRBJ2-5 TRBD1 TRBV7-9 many TGTGCCAGCAGCTCATTACCGGGACAGGGGTTGGAGACCCAGTACTTC CASSSLPGQGLETQYF
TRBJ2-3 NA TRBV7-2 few TGTGCCAGCGGGGGCCCTACTGATACGCAGTATTTT CASGGPTDTQYF
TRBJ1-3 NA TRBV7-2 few TGTGCCAGCAGCTTATTGGGAGGAAACACCATATATTTT CASSLLGGNTIYF
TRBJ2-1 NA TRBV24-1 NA TGTGCCACCAGTGATCGCGCGTACAATGAGCAGTTCTTC CATSDRAYNEQFF
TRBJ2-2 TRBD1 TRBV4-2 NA TGTGCCAGCAGACGGGACAGGAGTTCCGCCGGGGAGCTGTTTTTT CASRRDRSSAGELFF
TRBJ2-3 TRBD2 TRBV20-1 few TGCAGTGCTAGAGCCTGGGGACTAGCGGTAGCCCCCACAGATACGCAGTATTTT CSARAWGLAVAPTDTQYF
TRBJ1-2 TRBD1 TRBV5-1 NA TGCGCCAGCAGCCTAGACAGGGTCGAAAATGGCTACACCTTC CASSLDRVENGYTF
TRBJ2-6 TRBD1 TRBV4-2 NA TGTGCCAGCAGCCAATCGGTGGGACAGGCTTCTGGGGCCAACGTCCTGACTTTC CASSQSVGQASGANVLTF
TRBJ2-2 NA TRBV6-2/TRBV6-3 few TGTGCCAGCAGTTACGTACCCGGGGGGAACACCGGGGAGCTGTTTTTT CASSYVPGGNTGELFF
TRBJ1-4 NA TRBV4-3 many TGCGCCAGCAGCCCCGCAAACGATGAAAAACTGTTTTTT CASSPANDEKLFF
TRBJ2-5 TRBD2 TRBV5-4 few TGTGCCAGCAGCATAGCGGGTCGCCAAGAGACCCAGTACTTC CASSIAGRQETQYF
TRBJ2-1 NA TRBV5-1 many TGCGCCAGCAGCTTGGCCAGTTTGGCGAATGAGCAGTTCTTC CASSLASLANEQFF
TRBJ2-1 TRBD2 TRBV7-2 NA TGTGCCAGCAGCTTAGGCCCGGGAGGCGAGCAGTTCTTC CASSLGPGGEQFF
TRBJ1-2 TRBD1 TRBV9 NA TGTGCCAGCAGCGTAGCCACAGGGGTGAATGGCTACACCTTC CASSVATGVNGYTF
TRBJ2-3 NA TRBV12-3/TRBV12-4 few TGTGCCAGCACGGGCCGTCGCACAGATACGCAGTATTTT CASTGRRTDTQYF
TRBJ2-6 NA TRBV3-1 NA TGTGCCAGCAGCATAACGGGTGGGGCCAACGTCCTGACTTTC CASSITGGANVLTF